This entry concerns a single T cell receptor (beta chain). There are 14 residues in the CDR3. The germline V gene has CDR1 ENHRY and CDR2 SYGVKD. Unmatched junction bases numbered 4, after V lost 8 bases and J lost 2 bases. PCR involved 60 Vbeta and 13 Jbeta primers. Clones were read by immunoSEQ multiplex PCR, and TCRdb kept only the in-frame ones, dropping some. Here the sample spans some 150,000 clones, roughly 80% being singletons. This record comes from a study of cytomegalovirus exposure and HLA in healthy donors. The V call is TRBV10-3, the J call TRBJ2-5, with TRBD1 matching 11 bases. The receptor was derived from a woman aged 25 to 39 in good health and CMV-seronegative. The specimen sequenced was PBMCs. DNA for the CDR3: TGTGCCATCGGTGGGACAGGGGGTCAAGAGACCCAGTACTTC. Protein sequence: CAIGGTGGQETQYF.